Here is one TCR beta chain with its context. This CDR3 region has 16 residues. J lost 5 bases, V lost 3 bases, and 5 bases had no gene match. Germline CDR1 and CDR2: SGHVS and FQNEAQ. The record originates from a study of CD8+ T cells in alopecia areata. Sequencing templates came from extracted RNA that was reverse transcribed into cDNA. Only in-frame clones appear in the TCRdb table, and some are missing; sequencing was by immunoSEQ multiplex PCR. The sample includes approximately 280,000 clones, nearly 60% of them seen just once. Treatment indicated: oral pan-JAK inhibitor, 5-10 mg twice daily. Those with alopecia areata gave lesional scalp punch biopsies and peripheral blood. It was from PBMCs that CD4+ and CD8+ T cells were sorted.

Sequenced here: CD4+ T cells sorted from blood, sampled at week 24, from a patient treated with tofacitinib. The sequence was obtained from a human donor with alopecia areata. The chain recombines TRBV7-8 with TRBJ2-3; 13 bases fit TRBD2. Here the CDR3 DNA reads TGTGCCAGCAGCTTCACTAGCGGGGGGGTTCAAGATACGCAGTATTTT. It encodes CASSFTSGGVQDTQYF.